This T cell receptor (beta chain) was recorded in a study of PD-L1 blockade in urothelial cancer (dated by TCRdb to about 2017). A note on the overall study: Therapy was started around 2014 for all patients, and atezolizumab 1,200 mg was administered intravenously every 3 weeks. An ECOG performance status of 0 or 1 was recorded for the patients, and 0 to 3 prior chemotherapy regimens had been received by the patients. In the same patients, whole exome sequencing and RNA sequencing of pretreatment tumors were performed in addition to TCR sequencing. Pretreatment blood TCR-seq was available for around 29 patients, at least one posttreatment blood collection was obtained for some 24 patients, and tumor TCR-seq was available for some 24 patients. Blood samples were analyzed 3 weeks after the start of treatment (second dose) and 6 weeks after the start of treatment. About 90% of the roughly 30 patients were identified as males with urothelial cancer of bladder origin, and a prior smoking history was reported by 18 of 29 patients. A median of roughly 140,000 T cells and 80,000 to 100,000 unique TCRs was obtained from blood samples, and a median clonality of around 0.072 was observed. Durable clinical benefit meant progression-free survival longer than 6 months, and TCR features were also tested against progression-free and overall survival. An exploratory multi-omic analysis was conducted of the somatic, immune and clinical correlates of response to PD-L1 blockade with atezolizumab in urothelial cancer. Pretreatment tumor samples, along with matched peripheral blood collected serially before and after atezolizumab treatment, underwent TCR sequencing. About 10 patients achieved durable clinical benefit and fewer than 25 did not. Overall study outcomes, separate from this receptor: Improved progression-free and overall survival was found to be associated with pretreatment peripheral blood TCR clonality below the median. Because the sample size was small (n ≈ 28) and many of the analyses were exploratory, the results are meant to be hypothesis-generating. Patients with durable benefit showed greater expansion of tumor-associated TCR clones in peripheral blood 3 weeks after starting treatment (n ≈ 20, p = 0.022).

Synthetic TCR analog templates were spiked into each PCR so that absolute template abundance could be estimated from read counts. Using the immunoSEQ assay, TCRbeta CDR3 regions were amplified from genomic DNA with bias-controlled V and J gene primers. Sequencing of rearranged TCRbeta segments was done at approximately 20X coverage. Regarding the original processing steps: Sequencing errors were corrected by clustering and CDR3s were annotated against IMGT to assign V, D and J genes. Only productive TCRbeta rearrangements were used in downstream analyses, excluding out-of-frame or stop-codon sequences. To compute clonality, Shannon entropy was normalized by the log of the number of unique productive sequences and then subtracted from one. Clones differing between time points or between blood and tumor were identified using Fisher's exact test with Benjamini-Hochberg correction, with an adjusted p below 0.01 applied as the threshold. TCRdb stores this immuneACCESS table with in-frame sequences only. Part of the clones is absent; in the studies checked, under half of the shortfall reflects unresolved V genes, and no reason is known for the rest. The V and J calls and clone size are taken from that table; D and trimming were inferred from the DNA. Here the sample has about 66,000 clones; 85% to 90% occur a single time. Clones ranked in the top ten supply over 9% of the sample.

Of note for this clone: Its antigen remains unidentified. Base qualities are missing; no much larger clone stands one base away.

The intended sense of this specimen's time point label: peripheral blood 6 weeks after treatment start. A cohort of about 30 patients with locally advanced or metastatic urothelial carcinoma, treated at Memorial Sloan Kettering on a trial protocol, was included. Peripheral blood mononuclear cells were collected pretreatment and during treatment, with between 1 and 8 total time points obtained per patient. The Qiagen DNeasy Blood extraction kit was used to purify genomic DNA from total PBMCs and from tumor samples. PBMCs were collected pretreatment and during treatment and were isolated and stored as previously described. Source: PBMCs, taken around atezolizumab (anti-PD-L1) treatment. The TCR was taken from a man in his fifties or sixties with urothelial cancer.

The DNA sequence follows: TGTGCCAGCAGCCCAAGAGGCGGGTTTAACACTGAAGCTTTCTTT. It codes for CASSPRGGFNTEAFF. The rearranged segments are TRBV7-9 and TRBJ1-1; the D gene is unclear. CDR1 and CDR2 are drawn from the germline V gene (reference sequence): SEHNR, FQNEAQ. The V and J ends are trimmed by 5 bases and 2 bases, leaving 15 bases between them. The CDR3 spans 15 residues, from the cysteine through the phenylalanine. The sequence is cut down to CDR3 DNA, 45 bases in frame from base 1.